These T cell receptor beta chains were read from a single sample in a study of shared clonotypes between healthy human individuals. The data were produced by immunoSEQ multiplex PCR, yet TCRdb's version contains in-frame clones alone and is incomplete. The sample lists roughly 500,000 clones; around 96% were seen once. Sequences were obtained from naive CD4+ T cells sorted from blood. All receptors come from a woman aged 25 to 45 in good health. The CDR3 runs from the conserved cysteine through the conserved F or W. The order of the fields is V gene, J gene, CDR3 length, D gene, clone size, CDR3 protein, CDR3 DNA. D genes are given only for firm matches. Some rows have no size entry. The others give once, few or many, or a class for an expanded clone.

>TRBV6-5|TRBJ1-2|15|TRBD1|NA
CASSFSAGQGDGYTF
TGTGCCAGCAGTTTCTCCGCCGGACAGGGGGATGGCTACACCTTC
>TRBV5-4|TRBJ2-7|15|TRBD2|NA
CASSSKTGRTYEQYF
TGTGCCAGCAGCTCTAAAACCGGGAGGACCTACGAGCAGTACTTC
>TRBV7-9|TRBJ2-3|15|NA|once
CASSPHYLAPDTQYF
TGTGCCAGCAGCCCTCACTATTTAGCCCCAGATACGCAGTATTTT
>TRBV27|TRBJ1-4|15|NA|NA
CASSLRTATNEKLFF
TGTGCCAGCAGTCTACGGACAGCAACTAATGAAAAACTGTTTTTT
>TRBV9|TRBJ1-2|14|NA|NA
CASSAGRTIYGYTF
TGTGCCAGCAGCGCCGGACGGACGATTTATGGCTACACCTTC
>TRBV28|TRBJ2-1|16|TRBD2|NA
CASSLTSLAMDNEQFF
TGTGCCAGCAGTTTAACATCACTAGCGATGGACAATGAGCAGTTCTTC
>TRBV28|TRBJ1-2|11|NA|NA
CASSLWNGYTF
TGTGCCAGCAGTTTGTGGAATGGCTACACCTTC
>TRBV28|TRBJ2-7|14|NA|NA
CASSFSVGKYEQYF
TGTGCCAGCAGTTTCTCCGTCGGCAAGTACGAGCAGTACTTC
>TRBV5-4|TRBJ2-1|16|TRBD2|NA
CASSTGTSGRPNEQFF
TGTGCCAGCAGCACCGGGACTAGCGGGAGACCCAATGAGCAGTTCTTC
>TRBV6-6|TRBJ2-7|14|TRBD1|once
CASSYPDRGPAQYF
TGTGCCAGCAGTTACCCGGACAGGGGGCCCGCGCAGTACTTC
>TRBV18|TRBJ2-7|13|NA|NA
CASSPPGDYEQYF
TGTGCCAGCTCACCCCCCGGGGACTACGAGCAGTACTTC
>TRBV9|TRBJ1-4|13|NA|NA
CASSPRVNEKLFF
TGTGCCAGCAGCCCTCGGGTTAATGAAAAACTGTTTTTT
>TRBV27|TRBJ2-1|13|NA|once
CASSKTTETAQFF
TGTGCCAGCAGTAAAACGACTGAAACAGCTCAGTTCTTC
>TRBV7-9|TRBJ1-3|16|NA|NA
CASSASGVTVGNTIYF
TGTGCCAGCAGCGCCTCCGGAGTGACGGTCGGAAACACCATATATTTT
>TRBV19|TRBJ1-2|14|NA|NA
CASRNGVREGGYTF
TGTGCCAGTAGGAACGGGGTCAGGGAGGGTGGCTACACCTTC
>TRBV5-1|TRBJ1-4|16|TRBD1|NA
CASSPWTGRGNEKLFF
TGCGCCAGCAGCCCATGGACAGGGAGGGGTAATGAAAAACTGTTTTTT
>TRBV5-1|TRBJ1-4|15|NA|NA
CASSVTGMVGEKLFF
TGCGCCAGCAGCGTTACAGGGATGGTCGGTGAAAAACTGTTTTTT
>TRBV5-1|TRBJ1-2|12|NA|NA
CASSIDQGGYTF
TGCGCCAGCAGCATAGACCAGGGCGGCTACACCTTC
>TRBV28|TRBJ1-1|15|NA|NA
CASSPGWAGDTEAFF
TGTGCCAGCAGCCCAGGCTGGGCAGGGGACACTGAAGCTTTCTTT
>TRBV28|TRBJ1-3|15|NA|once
CASSLWTGAGNTIYF
TGTGCCAGCAGTTTATGGACAGGAGCCGGAAACACCATATATTTT
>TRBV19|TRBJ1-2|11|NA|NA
CASSDNYGYTF
TGTGCCAGCTCCGACAACTATGGCTACACCTTC
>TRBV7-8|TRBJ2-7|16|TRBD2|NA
CASSLARAGGSYEQYF
TGTGCCAGCAGCTTAGCGCGCGCGGGAGGCTCCTACGAGCAGTACTTC
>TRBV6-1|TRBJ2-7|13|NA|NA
CASREGAVYEQYF
TGTGCCAGCAGGGAGGGGGCCGTGTACGAGCAGTACTTC
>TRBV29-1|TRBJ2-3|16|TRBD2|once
CSVDPPGLAVTDTQYF
TGCAGCGTTGACCCACCGGGACTAGCGGTCACAGATACGCAGTATTTT
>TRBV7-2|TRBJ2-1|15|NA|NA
CASSTSGRSYNEQFF
TGTGCCAGCAGCACGAGCGGGCGGTCCTACAATGAGCAGTTCTTC
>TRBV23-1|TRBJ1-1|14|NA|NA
CASSNPGGNTEAFF
TGCGCCAGCAGTAACCCGGGGGGGAACACTGAAGCTTTCTTT
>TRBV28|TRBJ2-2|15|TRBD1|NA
CASRGTGKNTGELFF
TGTGCCAGCAGGGGGACAGGAAAGAACACCGGGGAGCTGTTTTTT
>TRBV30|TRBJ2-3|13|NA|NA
CAWSKQGRDTQYF
TGTGCCTGGAGTAAGCAGGGTAGAGATACGCAGTATTTT
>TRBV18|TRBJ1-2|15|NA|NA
CASSPDSSGAYGYTF
TGTGCCAGCTCACCAGACAGCTCGGGGGCTTATGGCTACACCTTC
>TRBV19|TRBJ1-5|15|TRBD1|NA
CASSTRTGWNQPQHF
TGTGCCAGTAGTACCCGGACAGGGTGGAACCAGCCCCAGCATTTT
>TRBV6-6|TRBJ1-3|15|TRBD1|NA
CATEPGTGFGNTIYF
TGTGCCACAGAGCCCGGGACAGGGTTCGGAAACACCATATATTTT
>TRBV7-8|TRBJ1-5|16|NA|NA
CASSFFGAGSNQPQHF
TGTGCCAGCAGCTTTTTTGGGGCGGGGAGCAATCAGCCCCAGCATTTT
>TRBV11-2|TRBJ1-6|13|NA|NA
CASSPPEASPLHF
TGTGCCAGCAGCCCCCCCGAGGCTTCACCCCTCCACTTT
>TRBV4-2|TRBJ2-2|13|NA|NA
CASSHEQGGELFF
TGTGCCAGCAGCCACGAACAGGGAGGGGAGCTGTTTTTT
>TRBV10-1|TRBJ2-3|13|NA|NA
CASSESLADTQYF
TGCGCCAGCAGTGAGTCACTAGCAGATACGCAGTATTTT
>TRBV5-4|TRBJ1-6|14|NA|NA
CASSSTGFNSPLHF
TGTGCCAGCAGCTCAACAGGGTTTAATTCACCCCTCCACTTT
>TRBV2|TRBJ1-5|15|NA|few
CASRNFSGAGQPQHF
TGTGCCAGCAGGAACTTCTCGGGGGCGGGCCAGCCCCAGCATTTT
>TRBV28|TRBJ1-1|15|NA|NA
CASRGSGGRRTEAFF
TGTGCCAGCAGGGGGTCGGGGGGGCGCCGGACTGAAGCTTTCTTT
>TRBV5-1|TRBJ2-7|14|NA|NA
CASSLAPGADEQYF
TGCGCCAGCAGCTTGGCACCAGGGGCTGACGAGCAGTACTTC
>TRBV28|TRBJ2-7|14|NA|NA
CASSLHGNSYEQYF
TGTGCCAGCAGTTTGCACGGGAACTCCTACGAGCAGTACTTC
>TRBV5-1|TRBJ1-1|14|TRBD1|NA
CASSFSRDSPEAFF
TGCGCCAGCAGCTTCTCCCGGGACAGCCCTGAAGCTTTCTTT
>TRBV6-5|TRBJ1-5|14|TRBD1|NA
CASSADRDHQPQHF
TGTGCCAGCAGTGCCGACAGGGACCATCAGCCCCAGCATTTT
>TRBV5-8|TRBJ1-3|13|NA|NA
CASTFGGGNTIYF
TGTGCCAGCACCTTTGGAGGAGGAAACACCATATATTTT
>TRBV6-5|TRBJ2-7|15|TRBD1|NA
CASSRPGQGPGEQYF
TGTGCCAGCAGTCGACCGGGACAGGGCCCGGGGGAGCAGTACTTC
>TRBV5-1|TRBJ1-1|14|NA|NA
CASSFTGLNTEAFF
TGCGCCAGCAGCTTTACAGGGTTGAACACTGAAGCTTTCTTT
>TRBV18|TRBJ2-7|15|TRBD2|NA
CASSTGPSGLYEQYF
TGTGCCAGCTCAACCGGGCCTAGCGGTTTATACGAGCAGTACTTC
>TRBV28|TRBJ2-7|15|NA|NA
CASSSYSRSSYEQYF
TGTGCCAGCAGTTCTTATTCGAGGAGCTCCTACGAGCAGTACTTC
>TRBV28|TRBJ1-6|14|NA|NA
CASSFTQMDSPLHF
TGTGCCAGCAGTTTTACCCAGATGGATTCACCCCTCCACTTT
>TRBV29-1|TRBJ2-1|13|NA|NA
CSARGGSYNEQFF
TGCAGCGCTAGAGGAGGCTCCTACAATGAGCAGTTCTTC
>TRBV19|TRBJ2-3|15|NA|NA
CASSPHETSTDTQYF
TGTGCCAGTAGTCCCCATGAAACGTCCACAGATACGCAGTATTTT
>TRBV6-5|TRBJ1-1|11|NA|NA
CASSMNTEAFF
TGTGCCAGCTCTATGAACACTGAAGCTTTCTTT
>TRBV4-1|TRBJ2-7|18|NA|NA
CASSQDRGPPWAYYEQYF
TGCGCCAGCAGCCAAGATCGAGGTCCGCCGTGGGCCTATTACGAGCAGTACTTC
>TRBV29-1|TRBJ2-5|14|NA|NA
CSVRPSSFKETQYF
TGCAGCGTCCGACCCTCTTCCTTCAAGGAGACCCAGTACTTC
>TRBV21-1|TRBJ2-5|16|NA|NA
CASSRGLADKKETQYF
TGTGCCAGCAGCAGGGGACTAGCGGATAAAAAAGAGACCCAGTACTTC